Below, 18 T cell receptor beta chains from the same sample are listed, as sequenced in a study of blood T cells in healthy people across ages. Primers used in a second PCR of roughly 6 to 12 cycles were a sample-barcoded 5' primer and a J-beta primer mix. TCRdb reanalysed the 5' RACE reads using MiXCR and keeps one entry per CDR3 protein. The profile shows approximately 1.5 million distinct CDR3 sequences, roughly 32% of them singletons. Sequencing used blood. These receptors were collected from a woman in her twenties or thirties in good health.

This clonotype was seen at least ten times. This chain joins TRBV7-9 and TRBJ2-3, with D possibly called TRBD1 or TRBD2 (5 bases each). The CDR3 is 12 residues long. V dropped 5 bases and J dropped 4 bases, with 7 bases sitting between them. CDR1 and CDR2 from the germline V gene are SEHNR and FQNEAQ (reference sequence). The CDR3 region is CASSRDADTQYF. CDR3 DNA: TGTGCCAGCAGCCGGGACGCAGATACGCAGTATTTT.

This clonotype was seen more than once but under ten times. The chain has TRBV5-5 and TRBJ2-5; the match to TRBD1 covers 11 bases. J gave up 2 bases and V 4 bases, and 13 bases lay outside the gene matches. Germline V gene lookup returns CDR1 SGHKS and CDR2 YYEKEE (reference sequence). The CDR3 spans 18 residues. This chain's CDR3 is CASSDPRGQGAKQETQYF. Written as DNA, the CDR3 is TGTGCCAGCAGCGATCCCCGCGGACAGGGGGCAAAACAAGAGACCCAGTACTTC.

The chain recombines TRBV5-6 with TRBJ2-7, with 13 positions matching TRBD2. Germline V gives CDR1 SGHDT, CDR2 YYEEEE. The J segment lost 6 bases and the V segment lost 4 bases, leaving 4 bases of the junction unmatched. There are 14 residues in the CDR3. The CDR3 reads CASSPGLAGREQYF. CDR3 in DNA: TGTGCCAGCAGCCCGGGACTAGCGGGACGCGAGCAGTACTTC. The full variable domain, its missing parts supplied by reference TRBV5-6 and TRBJ2-7, is DAGVTQSPTHLIKTRGQQVTLRCSPKSGHDTVSWYQQALGQGPQFIFQYYEEEERQRGNFPDRFSGHQFPNYSSELNVNALLLGDSALYLCASSPGLAGREQYFGPGTRLTVT.

This clonotype appeared a few times. The rearrangement joins TRBV29-1 to TRBJ2-3; 9 bases agree with TRBD1. Unmatched junction bases numbered 3, after V lost 6 bases and J lost 5 bases. Germline V CDR1 and CDR2: SQVTM, ANQGSEA. This CDR3 spans 12 amino acids. CDR3 protein: CSVQGAVDTQYF. DNA of the CDR3: TGCAGCGTACAGGGGGCAGTAGATACGCAGTATTTT.

This clonotype was counted only a few times. The V and J genes are TRBV7-9 and TRBJ2-3, with 12 bases matching TRBD2. The trim removed 3 bases at V and 1 base at J, leaving 5 bases unmatched. The germline V gene encodes CDR1 SEHNR and CDR2 FQNEAQ (reference sequence). The CDR3 sequence is 17 residues long. The CDR3 sequence: CASSLFGLAGRTDTQYF. CDR3 in DNA: TGTGCCAGCAGCTTGTTCGGACTAGCGGGACGCACAGATACGCAGTATTTT.

The V gene is TRBV5-1, the J gene TRBJ1-4; D gene unclear. The germline V gene encodes CDR1 SGHRS and CDR2 YFSETQ. Trimming removed 0 bases from V and 8 bases from J, with 11 bases in between. This CDR3 region has 14 residues. The CDR3 bases are TGCGCCAGCAGCTTGGCCGGTTCTCAGGAAAAACTGTTTTTT. Residues: CASSLAGSQEKLFF. Full variable domain (missing parts from reference TRBV5-1 and TRBJ1-4): KAGVTQTPRYLIKTRGQQVTLSCSPISGHRSVSWYQQTPGQGLQFLFEYFSETQRNKGNFPGRFSGRQFSNSRSEMNVSTLELGDSALYLCASSLAGSQEKLFFGSGTQLSVL.

The V call is TRBV25-1, the J call TRBJ2-3; TRBD2 matches 13 bases. Germline V gives CDR1 MGHDK, CDR2 SYGVNS. The CDR3 runs to 15 residues. Trimming removed 7 bases from V and 7 bases from J; junction bases left unmatched: 8. The CDR3 reads CASTGTSGKGNTQYF. The CDR3 DNA reads TGTGCCAGCACCGGGACTAGCGGGAAAGGTAATACGCAGTATTTT.

In DNA form, the CDR3 reads TGCAGTGCTAGTATACCGGGGAGGAACACTGAAGCTTTCTTT. Protein: CSASIPGRNTEAFF. The chain links TRBV20-1 to TRBJ1-1; D gene ambiguous. There are 14 residues in the CDR3. Looked up from germline, CDR1 is DFQATT and CDR2 is SNEGSKA (reference sequence). V lost 3 bases to trimming and J lost 1 base, with 12 bases between them.

This chain uses TRBV20-1 with TRBJ1-2; weak D call: TRBD1 (5 bases). V lost 3 bases and J 3 bases, leaving 14 bases between the germline ends. There are 14 residues in the CDR3. CDR1 and CDR2 from the germline V gene are DFQATT and SNEGSKA (reference sequence). CDR3 in DNA: TGCAGTGCTAGTATTGACAGTACCCACTATGGCTACACCTTC. Encoded protein: CSASIDSTHYGYTF.

V usage is TRBV15 and J usage is TRBJ2-3, with D tentatively TRBD1 or TRBD2 (5 bases each). Germline V lookup: CDR1 LNHNV, CDR2 YYDKDF (reference sequence). The CDR3 is made up of 15 amino acids. The V and J ends lost 6 bases and 3 bases respectively, with 16 bases between them. CDR3 sequence: CATSNRWGSTDTQYF. The CDR3 nucleotides read TGTGCCACCAGTAACCGTTGGGGGTCGACAGATACGCAGTATTTT.

The V gene is TRBV11-1, the J gene TRBJ1-1; D gene unclear. With 5 bases removed from V and 6 bases from J, the gap between germline ends came to 10 bases. CDR1 and CDR2 (germline): SGHAT, FQDESV (reference sequence). This CDR3 has 12 residues. CDR3 residues: CASSEGNAEAFF. Written as DNA, the CDR3 is TGTGCCAGCAGCGAGGGTAACGCTGAAGCTTTCTTT.

The V and J genes are TRBV2 and TRBJ1-1; no clear D gene. Trimming cost V 6 bases and J 6 bases, with 14 bases left between them. This CDR3 is 13 amino acids long. The V gene's germline CDR1 is SNHLY and CDR2 FYNNEI. This CDR3 reads CASSGFGIPEAFF. In nucleotides, the CDR3 is TGTGCCAGCAGCGGGTTCGGAATCCCTGAAGCTTTCTTT.

This clonotype was counted only a few times. The chain recombines TRBV28 with TRBJ2-1, with TRBD2 matching 9 bases. The CDR3 extends over 17 amino acids. Losses at the gene ends were 6 bases for V and 0 bases for J; bases not matched to a gene: 9. Germline V lookup: CDR1 MDHEN, CDR2 SYDVKM. CDR3 residues: CASRFTPGLASYNEQFF. The CDR3 region has the DNA TGTGCCAGCAGGTTCACCCCGGGACTAGCCTCCTACAATGAGCAGTTCTTC.

The chain is built from TRBV27 and TRBJ2-1; D remains ambiguous. This CDR3 contains 13 residues. V gave up 0 bases and J gave up 5 bases, with 5 bases separating them. CDR1 and CDR2 (germline): MNHEY, SMNVEV (reference sequence). The CDR3 DNA reads as TGTGCCAGCAGTTTATCTGAGGACAATGAGCAGTTCTTC. Its translation: CASSLSEDNEQFF.

This clonotype has just a few counts. The CDR3 reads CASSKKGTGFDEQYF. CDR3 bases: TGTGCCAGCAGCAAAAAGGGGACAGGGTTCGACGAGCAGTACTTC. The chain combines TRBV7-8 with TRBJ2-7, with TRBD1 identical over 9 bases. Losses at the gene ends were 5 bases for V and 5 bases for J; bases not matched to a gene: 10. Germline values: CDR1 SGHVS, CDR2 FQNEAQ. This CDR3 spans 15 amino acids.

The chain has TRBV5-1 and TRBJ2-1; 8 bases match TRBD2. Losses at the gene ends were 0 bases for V and 3 bases for J; bases not matched to a gene: 8. CDR3 length: 17 residues. Germline V gene sequence: CDR1 SGHRS, CDR2 YFSETQ. The chain's CDR3 is CASSLGFGSGVYNEQFF. CDR3 nucleotides: TGCGCCAGCAGCTTGGGGTTTGGTAGCGGGGTCTACAATGAGCAGTTCTTC.

V is TRBV18 and J is TRBJ2-1; no firm D call. This CDR3 has 14 residues. The germline V gene encodes CDR1 KGHSH and CDR2 LQKENI. V was shortened by 0 bases and J by 6 bases, with 9 bases between the two germline ends. The CDR3 DNA is TGTGCCAGCTCACCACCTACCCGGCCCAATGAGCAGTTCTTC. Amino acid sequence: CASSPPTRPNEQFF.

This clonotype occurred a few times. The chain recombines TRBV9 with TRBJ2-1; 9 bases fit TRBD2. After removal of 0 bases from V and 6 bases from J, the junction contained 7 bases not matched to a gene. This CDR3 comprises 16 residues. CDR1 and CDR2 from the germline V gene are SGDLS and YYNGEE. CDR3 sequence: CASSVAGLAIGNEQFF. The CDR3 DNA reads TGTGCCAGCAGCGTAGCGGGACTAGCTATAGGCAATGAGCAGTTCTTC.